This is a list of T cell receptor beta chains from one sample in a study of cytomegalovirus exposure and HLA in healthy donors. Repertoires were generated with immunoSEQ multiplex PCR, while TCRdb's copy carries only in-frame clones and drops some. The sample records under 200,000 clones, roughly 73% being singletons. The specimen was PBMCs. The receptor set was obtained from a female donor in good health and CMV-seronegative. CDR3s include the opening cysteine and the closing phenylalanine or tryptophan.

v_gene	j_gene	CDR3aa
TRBV2	TRBJ2-3	CASNFPGTSGRTGVTDTQYF
TRBV27	TRBJ2-5	CASSLAGFFKETQYF
TRBV7-9	TRBJ1-5	CASSPQGMGNQPQHF
TRBV19	TRBJ2-6	CASSIGEGTGVLTF
TRBV10-3	TRBJ2-2	CAIKPGQVSTGELFF
TRBV7-6	TRBJ1-5	CASSLLQGNQPQHF
TRBV28	TRBJ1-2	CASKIGPNYGYTF
TRBV7-9	TRBJ2-2	CSSSLRTTLDTGELFF
TRBV14	TRBJ2-7	CASSQGLAGAGYEQYF
TRBV28	TRBJ2-7	CASSFWPGQGVYEQYF
TRBV30	TRBJ1-1	CAWSGRLRGTEAFF
TRBV18	TRBJ2-5	CASSRGQGETQYF
TRBV21-1	TRBJ1-2	CASSPRQGSHGYTF
TRBV29-1	TRBJ2-5	CSVMQGAGETQYF
TRBV27	TRBJ1-5	CASSFHPGGQGSNQPQHF
TRBV28	TRBJ2-1	CAIKEREGLDEQFF
TRBV2	TRBJ2-1	CATLRDYNEQFF
TRBV28	TRBJ2-7	CASSFGTSGFYEQYF
TRBV5-6	TRBJ2-5	CASSLPTVLGLETQYF
TRBV30	TRBJ1-3	CAWSGQGSTIYF
TRBV27	TRBJ1-1	CASNLVAVTSNTEAFF
TRBV5-1	TRBJ2-5	CASRRTSGSFETQYF
TRBV19	TRBJ2-3	CASSTGGRTDTQYF
TRBV19	TRBJ1-5	CASSKDRLPDNQPQHF
TRBV6-5	TRBJ2-4	CASRRDVAKNIQYF
TRBV7-6	TRBJ2-5	CASSPRVGRGGKETQYF
TRBV29-1	TRBJ1-5	CSVRQTNQPQHF
TRBV15	TRBJ2-7	CATSRDLTSGSYEQYF
TRBV7-9	TRBJ1-1	CASSLRQGGNTEAFF
TRBV28	TRBJ1-4	CASSWDRKKLFF
TRBV28	TRBJ1-2	CASSTLTGDGGYTF
TRBV6-5	TRBJ1-5	CASSSVWSNQPQHF
TRBV18	TRBJ1-2	CASSPPSAVYGYTF
TRBV10-1	TRBJ2-1	CASSDIAGDKANEQFF
TRBV5-5	TRBJ2-1	CASSYTTGAGEQFF
TRBV2	TRBJ2-7	CASSEVGVNEQYF
TRBV11-3	TRBJ2-5	CASSFSGRAETQYF
TRBV10-3	TRBJ2-7	CAIRGAGDPYEQYF
TRBV19	TRBJ1-5	CASSTGTNSNQPQHF
TRBV4-1	TRBJ2-3	CASSNLPSGPSTDTQYF
TRBV11-3	TRBJ1-4	CASSLYPTGWETREKLFF
TRBV10-3	TRBJ2-7	CAIREAGRSYEQYF
TRBV7-2	TRBJ1-5	CASSSVNQPQHF
TRBV16	TRBJ1-1	CASSLFLGQGGNTEAFF
TRBV7-3	TRBJ1-1	CASSPQGVLTEAFF
TRBV9	TRBJ1-2	CASSVEPRSQNYGYTF